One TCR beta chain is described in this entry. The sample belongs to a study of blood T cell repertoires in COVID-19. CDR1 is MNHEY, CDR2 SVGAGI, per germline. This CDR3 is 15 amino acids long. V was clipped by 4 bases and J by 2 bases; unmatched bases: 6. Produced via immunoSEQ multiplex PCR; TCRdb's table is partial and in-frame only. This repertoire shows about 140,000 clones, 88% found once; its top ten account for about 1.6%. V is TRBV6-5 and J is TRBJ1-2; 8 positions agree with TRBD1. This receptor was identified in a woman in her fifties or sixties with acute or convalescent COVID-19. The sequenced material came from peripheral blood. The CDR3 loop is CASSFRGLRNYGYTF. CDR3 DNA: TGTGCCAGCAGTTTCAGGGGGCTGCGGAACTATGGCTACACCTTC.